A single T cell receptor beta chain is shown here with its context. One end of the junction does not line up with germline, which may come from a read error. This sample was included in a study of blood T cell repertoires in COVID-19. Background on the study: Sites across the United States, Italy and Spain contributed samples from acute and convalescent COVID-19. PBMCs, B-cell-depleted T cells, or T cells were the source of the cDNA or gDNA that made up the material.

Method: immunoSEQ multiplex PCR; TCRdb's copy keeps in-frame clones and lacks some. The sample holds 200,000 to 300,000 clones; about nine tenths are singletons and the top ten take around 0.9%. The Seattle patients joined while their infection was active and were tracked longitudinally afterward. The germline gives CDR1 MNHEY, CDR2 SVGAGI. The CDR3 is 14 amino acids. The TCR comes from a man aged 25-45 years with COVID-19, enrolled during active disease. This chain connects TRBV6-5 to TRBJ2-7, with D possibly matching TRBD2 (7 bases). Material for sequencing was peripheral blood. The CDR3 spells CASSYKGGSFEQYF. In DNA form, the CDR3 reads TGTGCCAGCAGTTACAAGGGGGGGTCCTTCGAGCAGTACTTC.